This T cell receptor (beta chain) is drawn from a study of T cells in Graves' hyperthyroidism and ophthalmopathy. For the study at large: Peripheral blood was acquired at first diagnosis, ahead of any therapy whatsoever.

It was considered stable Graves' hyperthyroidism when ophthalmopathy did not progress within 18 months. Diagnoses were established using clinical symptoms, serum thyroxine and TRAb, thyroid ultrasound and orbital computed tomography. The authors took PBMCs from roughly 9.7 ml fresh peripheral blood. The junction had 13 bases not matched to a gene; V was cut back by 5 bases and J by 5 bases. CDR3 length: 16 residues. Germline V gene sequence: CDR1 SGHTA, CDR2 FQGTGA. This clonotype was seen more than once but under ten times. Regions amplified from RNA transcripts were the TCR beta CDR3 regions. Initially, a first-round RT-PCR of the TCR CDR3 employed the HTBI primer set. TCRdb used MiXCR to reprocess the multiplex PCR reads, holding one entry per CDR3 protein. The profile covers 600,000 to 650,000 distinct CDR3 sequences, with roughly 16% appearing a single time and 3.8% taken by the ten largest.

The chain uses TRBV7-3 and TRBJ2-7, with 9 positions matching TRBD1. Material: blood. The clonotype originates from a woman aged 25 to 39 with Graves' hyperthyroidism. CDR3 protein: CASSERGGTGLNEQYF. DNA of the CDR3: TGTGCCAGCAGCGAAAGGGGCGGGACAGGGCTTAACGAGCAGTACTTC.